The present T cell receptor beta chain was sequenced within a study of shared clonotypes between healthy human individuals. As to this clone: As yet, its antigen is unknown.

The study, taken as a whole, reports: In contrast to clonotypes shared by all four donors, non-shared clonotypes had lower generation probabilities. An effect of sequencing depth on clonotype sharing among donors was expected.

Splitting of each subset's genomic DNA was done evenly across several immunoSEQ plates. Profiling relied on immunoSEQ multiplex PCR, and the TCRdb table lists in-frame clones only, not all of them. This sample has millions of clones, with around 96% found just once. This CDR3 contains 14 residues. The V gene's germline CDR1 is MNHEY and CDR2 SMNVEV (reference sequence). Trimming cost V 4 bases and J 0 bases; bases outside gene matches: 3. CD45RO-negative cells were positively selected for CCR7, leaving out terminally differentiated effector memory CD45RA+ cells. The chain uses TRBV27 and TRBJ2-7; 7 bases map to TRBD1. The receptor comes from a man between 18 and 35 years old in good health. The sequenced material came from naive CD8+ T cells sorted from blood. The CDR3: CASSWDSYSYEQYF. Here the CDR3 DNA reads TGTGCCAGCAGTTGGGACAGCTACTCCTACGAGCAGTACTTC.